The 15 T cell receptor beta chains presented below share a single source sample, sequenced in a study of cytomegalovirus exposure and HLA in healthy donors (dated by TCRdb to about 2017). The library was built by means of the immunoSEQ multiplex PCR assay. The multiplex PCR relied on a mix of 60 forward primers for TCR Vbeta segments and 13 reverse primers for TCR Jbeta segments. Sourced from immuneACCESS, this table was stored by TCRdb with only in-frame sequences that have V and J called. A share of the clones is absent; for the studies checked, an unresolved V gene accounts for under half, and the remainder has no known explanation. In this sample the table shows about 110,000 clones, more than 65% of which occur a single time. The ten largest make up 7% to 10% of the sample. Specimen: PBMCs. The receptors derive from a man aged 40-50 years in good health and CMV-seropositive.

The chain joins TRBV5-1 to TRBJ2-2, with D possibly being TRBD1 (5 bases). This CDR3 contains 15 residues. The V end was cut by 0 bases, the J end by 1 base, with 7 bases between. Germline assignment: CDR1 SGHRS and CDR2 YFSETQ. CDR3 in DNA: TGCGCCAGCAGCTTGGCGCAGGGGAACACCGGGGAGCTGTTTTTT. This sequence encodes CASSLAQGNTGELFF. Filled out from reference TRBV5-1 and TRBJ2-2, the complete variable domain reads KAGVTQTPRYLIKTRGQQVTLSCSPISGHRSVSWYQQTPGQGLQFLFEYFSETQRNKGNFPGRFSGRQFSNSRSEMNVSTLELGDSALYLCASSLAQGNTGELFFGEGSRLTVL.

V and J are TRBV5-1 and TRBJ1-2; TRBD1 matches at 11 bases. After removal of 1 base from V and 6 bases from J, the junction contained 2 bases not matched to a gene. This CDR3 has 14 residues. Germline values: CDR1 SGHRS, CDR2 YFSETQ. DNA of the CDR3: TGCGCCAGCAGCTTGTGGACAGGGGGCCATGGCTACACCTTC. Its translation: CASSLWTGGHGYTF.

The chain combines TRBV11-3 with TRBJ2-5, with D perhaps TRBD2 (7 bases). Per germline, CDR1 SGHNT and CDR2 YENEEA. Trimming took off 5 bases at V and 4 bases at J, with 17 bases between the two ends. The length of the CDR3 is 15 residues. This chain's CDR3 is CASSPGGRDLETQYF. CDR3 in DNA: TGTGCCAGCAGCCCGGGGGGCAGGGATTTAGAGACCCAGTACTTC. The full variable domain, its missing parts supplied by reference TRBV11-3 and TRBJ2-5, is EAGVVQSPRYKIIEKKQPVAFWCNPISGHNTLYWYLQNLGQGPELLIRYENEEAVDDSQLPKDRFSAERLKGVDSTLKIQPAELGDSAVYLCASSPGGRDLETQYFGPGTRLLVL.

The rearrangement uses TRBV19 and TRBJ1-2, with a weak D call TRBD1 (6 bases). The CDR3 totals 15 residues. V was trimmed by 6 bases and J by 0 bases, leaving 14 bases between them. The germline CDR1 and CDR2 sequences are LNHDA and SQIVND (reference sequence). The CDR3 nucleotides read TGTGCCAGTAGCTGGACAGAAGTAACTAACTATGGCTACACCTTC. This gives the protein CASSWTEVTNYGYTF.

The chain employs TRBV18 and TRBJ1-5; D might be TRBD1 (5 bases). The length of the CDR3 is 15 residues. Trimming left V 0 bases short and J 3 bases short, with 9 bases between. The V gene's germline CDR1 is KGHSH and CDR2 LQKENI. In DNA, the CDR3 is TGTGCCAGCTCACCACCGTCCAGGGCCAATCAGCCCCAGCATTTT. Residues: CASSPPSRANQPQHF.

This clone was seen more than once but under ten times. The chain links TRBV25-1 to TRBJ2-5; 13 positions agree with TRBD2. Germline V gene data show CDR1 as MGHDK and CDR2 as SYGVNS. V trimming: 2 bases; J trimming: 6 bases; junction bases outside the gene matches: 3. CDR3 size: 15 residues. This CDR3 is CASSEETSGGKTQYF. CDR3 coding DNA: TGTGCCAGCAGTGAAGAGACTAGCGGGGGGAAGACCCAGTACTTC.

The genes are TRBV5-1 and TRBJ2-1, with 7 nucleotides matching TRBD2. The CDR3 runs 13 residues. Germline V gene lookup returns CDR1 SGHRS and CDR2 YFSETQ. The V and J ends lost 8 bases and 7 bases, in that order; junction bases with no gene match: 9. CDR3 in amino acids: CASRLRGENEQFF. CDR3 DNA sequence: TGCGCCAGTAGGCTTCGGGGGGAGAATGAGCAGTTCTTC.

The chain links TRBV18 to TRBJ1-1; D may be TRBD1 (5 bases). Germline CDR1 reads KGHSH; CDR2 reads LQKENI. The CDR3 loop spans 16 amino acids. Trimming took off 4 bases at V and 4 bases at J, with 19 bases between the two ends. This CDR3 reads CASSLTQVAMSTEAFF. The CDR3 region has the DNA TGTGCCAGCTCACTTACACAGGTTGCGATGAGCACTGAAGCTTTCTTT.

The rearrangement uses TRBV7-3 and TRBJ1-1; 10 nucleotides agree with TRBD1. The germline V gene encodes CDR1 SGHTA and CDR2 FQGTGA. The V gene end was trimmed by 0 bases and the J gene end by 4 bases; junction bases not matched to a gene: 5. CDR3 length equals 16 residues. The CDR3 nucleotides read TGTGCCAGCAGCTTAACAGGGGGACAGGGGATCACTGAAGCTTTCTTT. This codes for CASSLTGGQGITEAFF.

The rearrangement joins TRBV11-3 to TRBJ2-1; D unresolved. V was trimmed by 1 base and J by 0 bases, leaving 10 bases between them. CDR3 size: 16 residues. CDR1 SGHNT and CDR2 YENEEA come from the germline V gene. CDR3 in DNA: TGTGCCAGCAGCTTAGCCCAGCGCCTCTCCTACAATGAGCAGTTCTTC. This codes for CASSLAQRLSYNEQFF.

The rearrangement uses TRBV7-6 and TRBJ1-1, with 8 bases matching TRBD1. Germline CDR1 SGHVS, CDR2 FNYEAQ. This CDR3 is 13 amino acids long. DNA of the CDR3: TGTGCTAGCGGACAGGGCCTGAACACTGAAGCTTTCTTT. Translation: CASGQGLNTEAFF.

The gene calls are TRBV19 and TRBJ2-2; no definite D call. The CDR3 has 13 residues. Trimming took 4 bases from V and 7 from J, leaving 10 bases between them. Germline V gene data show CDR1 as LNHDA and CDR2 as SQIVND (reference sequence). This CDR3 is CASSTGPYGELFF. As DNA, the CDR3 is TGTGCCAGTAGTACGGGTCCTTACGGGGAGCTGTTTTTT.

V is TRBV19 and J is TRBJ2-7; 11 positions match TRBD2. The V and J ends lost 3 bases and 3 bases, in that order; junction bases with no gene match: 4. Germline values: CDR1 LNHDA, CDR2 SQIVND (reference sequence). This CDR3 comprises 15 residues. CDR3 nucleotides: TGTGCCAGTAGTATGGAAGGACTAGCGGGCTACGAGCAGTACTTC. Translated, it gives CASSMEGLAGYEQYF.

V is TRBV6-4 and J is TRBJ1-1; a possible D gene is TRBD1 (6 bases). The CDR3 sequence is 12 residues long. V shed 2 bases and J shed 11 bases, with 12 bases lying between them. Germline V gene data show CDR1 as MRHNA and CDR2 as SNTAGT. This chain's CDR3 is CASSDGQGRAFF. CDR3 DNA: TGTGCCAGCAGTGACGGGCAGGGGCGGGCTTTCTTT.

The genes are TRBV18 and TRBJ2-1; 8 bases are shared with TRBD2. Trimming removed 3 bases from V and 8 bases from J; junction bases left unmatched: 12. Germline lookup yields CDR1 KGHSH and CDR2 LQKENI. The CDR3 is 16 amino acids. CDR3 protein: CASSPGRPGGRDEQFF. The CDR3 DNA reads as TGTGCCAGCTCACCCGGCAGGCCGGGGGGGCGGGATGAGCAGTTCTTC.